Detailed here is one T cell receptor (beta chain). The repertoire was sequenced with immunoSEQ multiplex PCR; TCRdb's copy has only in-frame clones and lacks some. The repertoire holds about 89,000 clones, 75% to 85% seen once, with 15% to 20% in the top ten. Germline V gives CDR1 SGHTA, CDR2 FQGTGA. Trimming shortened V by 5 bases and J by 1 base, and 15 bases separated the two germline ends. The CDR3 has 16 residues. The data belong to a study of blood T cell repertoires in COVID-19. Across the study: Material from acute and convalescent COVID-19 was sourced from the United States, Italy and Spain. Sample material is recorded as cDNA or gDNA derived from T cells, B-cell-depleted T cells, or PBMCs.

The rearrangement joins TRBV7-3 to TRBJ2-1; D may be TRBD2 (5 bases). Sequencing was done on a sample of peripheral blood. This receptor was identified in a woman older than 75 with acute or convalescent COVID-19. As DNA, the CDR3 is TGTGCCAGCAGCCCTATTAGCGTCCCGTCCTACAATGAGCAGTTCTTC. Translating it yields CASSPISVPSYNEQFF.